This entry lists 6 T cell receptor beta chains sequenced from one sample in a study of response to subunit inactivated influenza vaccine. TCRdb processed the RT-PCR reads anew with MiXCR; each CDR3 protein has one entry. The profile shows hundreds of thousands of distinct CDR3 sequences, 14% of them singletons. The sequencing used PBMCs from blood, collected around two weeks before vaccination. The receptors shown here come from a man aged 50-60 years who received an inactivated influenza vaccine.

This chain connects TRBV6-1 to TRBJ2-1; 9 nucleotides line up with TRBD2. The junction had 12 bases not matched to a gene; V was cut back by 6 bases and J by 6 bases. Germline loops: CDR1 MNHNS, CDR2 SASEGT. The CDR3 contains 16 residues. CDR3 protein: CASRTPGTSYTNEQFF. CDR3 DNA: TGTGCCAGCAGGACTCCCGGGACTAGCTACACCAATGAGCAGTTCTTC.

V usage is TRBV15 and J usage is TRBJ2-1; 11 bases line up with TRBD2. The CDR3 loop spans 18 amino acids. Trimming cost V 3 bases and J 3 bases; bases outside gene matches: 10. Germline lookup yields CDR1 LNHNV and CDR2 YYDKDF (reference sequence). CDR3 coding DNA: TGTGCCACCAGCAGTTTCAGCCCGGGACTAGCGGTCTACAATGAGCAGTTCTTC. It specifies CATSSFSPGLAVYNEQFF.

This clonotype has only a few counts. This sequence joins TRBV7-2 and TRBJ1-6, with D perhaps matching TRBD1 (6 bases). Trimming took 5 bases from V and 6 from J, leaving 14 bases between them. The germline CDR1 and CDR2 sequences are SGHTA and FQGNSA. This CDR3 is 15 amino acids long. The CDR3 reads CASSRYRAPNSPLHF. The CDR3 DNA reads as TGTGCCAGCAGCCGCTACAGGGCCCCTAATTCACCCCTCCACTTT.

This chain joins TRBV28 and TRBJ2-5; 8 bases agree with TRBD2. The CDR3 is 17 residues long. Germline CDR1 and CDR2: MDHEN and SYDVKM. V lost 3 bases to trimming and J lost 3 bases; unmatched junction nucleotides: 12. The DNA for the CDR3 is TGTGCCAGCAGTTTCGGGTTCGGGGGGGGATCTAAAGAGACCCAGTACTTC. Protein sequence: CASSFGFGGGSKETQYF.

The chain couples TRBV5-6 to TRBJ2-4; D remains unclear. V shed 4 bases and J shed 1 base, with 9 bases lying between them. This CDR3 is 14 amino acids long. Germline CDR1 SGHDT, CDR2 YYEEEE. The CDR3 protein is CASSVRIAKNIQYF. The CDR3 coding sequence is TGTGCCAGCAGCGTACGGATTGCCAAAAACATTCAGTACTTC.

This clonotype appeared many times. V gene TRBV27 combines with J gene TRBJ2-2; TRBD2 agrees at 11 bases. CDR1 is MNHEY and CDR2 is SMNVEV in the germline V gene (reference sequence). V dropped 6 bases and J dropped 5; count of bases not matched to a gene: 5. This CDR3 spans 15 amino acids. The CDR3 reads CASRLAGVITGELFF. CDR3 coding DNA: TGTGCCAGCAGACTAGCGGGAGTAATTACCGGGGAGCTGTTTTTT.